What follows is one TCR beta chain and its context. The data were obtained in a study of OX40 agonist ivuxolimab in advanced cancers. Measured with immunoSEQ multiplex PCR; TCRdb has only the in-frame clones, and not every one. The repertoire has 50,000 to 70,000 clones, approximately 87% of them found once; the top ten carry about 3%. CDR3 length: 15 amino acids. Germline V gene lookup returns CDR1 SNHLY and CDR2 FYNNEI. Trimming shortened V by 6 bases and J by 4 bases, and 16 bases separated the two germline ends. Sequencing used CD4+ or CD8+ T cells sorted from blood, obtained in a trial of the OX40 agonist ivuxolimab. This clonotype originated in an adult with an advanced solid tumor such as melanoma, head and neck, liver or kidney cancer. V and J are TRBV2 and TRBJ1-3, with D tentatively TRBD1 (5 bases). For the CDR3, the DNA is TGTGCCAGCAGACCCAACGGGGCCGGGGGAAACACCATATATTTT. Translation: CASRPNGAGGNTIYF.